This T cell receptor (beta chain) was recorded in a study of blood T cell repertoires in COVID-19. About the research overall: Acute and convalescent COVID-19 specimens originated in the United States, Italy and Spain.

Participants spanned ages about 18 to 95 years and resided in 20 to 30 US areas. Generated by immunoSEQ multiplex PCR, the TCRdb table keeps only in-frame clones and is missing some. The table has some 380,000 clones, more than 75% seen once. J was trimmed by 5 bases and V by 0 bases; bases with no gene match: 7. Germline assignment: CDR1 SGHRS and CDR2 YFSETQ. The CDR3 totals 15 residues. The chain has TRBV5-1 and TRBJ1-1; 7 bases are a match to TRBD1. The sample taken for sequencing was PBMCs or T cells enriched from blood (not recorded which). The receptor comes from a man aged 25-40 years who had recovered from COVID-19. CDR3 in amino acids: CASSLGATGVTEAFF. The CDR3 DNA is TGCGCCAGCAGCTTGGGCGCCACAGGGGTGACTGAAGCTTTCTTT.